A selection of T cell receptor beta chains follows, all from one sample in a study of OX40 agonist ivuxolimab in advanced cancers. Here immunoSEQ multiplex PCR was the method, and the copy in TCRdb shows in-frame clones only, minus some. Of 35,000 to 45,000 clones listed, 65% to 85% are singletons. The sequencing used CD4+ or CD8+ T cells sorted from blood, collected in a trial of the OX40 agonist ivuxolimab. Source of these receptors: an adult with an advanced solid tumor such as melanoma, head and neck, liver or kidney cancer. Both conserved end residues are part of each CDR3. Fields, in order: D gene, CDR3 length, clone size, J gene, V gene, CDR3 protein, CDR3 DNA. The D gene is left open where the match is weak. Where a row states a size, it is once, few, many or the class of an expanded clone; other rows omit it.

>-|16|-|TRBJ1-5|TRBV19
CASSIEEGAVNQPQHF
TGTGCCAGTAGTATAGAGGAAGGGGCGGTTAATCAGCCCCAGCATTTT
>-|14|-|TRBJ2-2|TRBV9
CASSWEFNTGELFF
TGTGCCAGCAGCTGGGAATTTAACACCGGGGAGCTGTTTTTT
>TRBD2|16|-|TRBJ2-2|TRBV4-3
CASSQQSGINTGELFF
TGCGCCAGCAGCCAACAAAGCGGGATAAACACCGGGGAGCTGTTTTTT
>-|16|-|TRBJ2-2|TRBV7-2
CASSLFLDKNTGELFF
TGTGCCAGCAGCTTATTCTTGGACAAGAACACCGGGGAGCTGTTTTTT
>-|16|-|TRBJ1-2|TRBV7-9
CASSLGLGAQRTVYTF
TGTGCCAGCAGCTTAGGTTTGGGGGCGCAACGCACCGTCTACACCTTC
>-|13|-|TRBJ2-3|TRBV7-9
CASWTGSTDTQYF
TGTGCCAGTTGGACTGGCAGCACAGATACGCAGTATTTT
>-|12|-|TRBJ1-2|TRBV2
CASDRSRYGYTF
TGTGCCAGCGACAGGTCCCGATATGGCTACACCTTC
>-|11|-|TRBJ1-2|TRBV27
CASSSGWGYTF
TGTGCCAGCAGTAGTGGTTGGGGCTACACCTTC
>-|16|-|TRBJ2-3|TRBV28
CASSLSTGTTQDTQYF
TGTGCCAGCAGTTTATCGACCGGGACGACCCAAGATACGCAGTATTTT
>-|12|-|TRBJ1-2|TRBV29-1
CSVVGSLYGYTF
TGCAGCGTTGTAGGATCCCTCTATGGCTACACCTTC
>-|11|many|TRBJ2-7|TRBV7-6
CASSLEREQYF
TGTGCCAGCAGCTTAGAGCGGGAGCAGTACTTC
>TRBD1|16|few|TRBJ2-7|TRBV4-3
CASSQVGQDYSYEQYF
TGCGCCAGCAGCCAAGTAGGACAGGATTATTCCTACGAGCAGTACTTC
>-|12|-|TRBJ2-2|TRBV7-2
CASSWNTGELFF
TGTGCCAGCAGCTGGAACACCGGGGAGCTGTTTTTT
>TRBD1|16|-|TRBJ2-1|TRBV5-1
CASRLGTGAGQYEQFF
TGCGCCAGCAGACTCGGGACAGGCGCTGGGCAATATGAGCAGTTCTTC
>-|12|-|TRBJ2-7|TRBV7-9
CASSLDNYEQYF
TGTGCCAGCAGCTTAGACAACTACGAGCAGTACTTC
>TRBD2|16|few|TRBJ2-1|TRBV7-8
CASSLAGGSTYNEQFF
TGTGCCAGCAGCTTAGCGGGCGGGAGCACCTACAATGAGCAGTTCTTC
>-|13|-|TRBJ1-4|TRBV25-1
CASRGTPGEKLFF
TGTGCCAGCAGAGGGACCCCGGGAGAAAAACTGTTTTTT
>TRBD2|16|-|TRBJ2-2|TRBV4-2
CASSLLRLAGSGELFF
TGTGCCAGCAGCCTCCTTCGTCTAGCGGGATCCGGGGAGCTGTTTTTT
>TRBD1|15|-|TRBJ1-1|TRBV9
CASSVSGAGTVEAFF
TGTGCCAGCAGCGTATCCGGGGCGGGGACAGTTGAAGCTTTCTTT
>-|14|-|TRBJ2-7|TRBV5-1
CASSLDRASYEQYF
TGCGCCAGCAGCTTGGACAGGGCATCCTACGAGCAGTACTTC
>TRBD1|15|-|TRBJ1-5|TRBV6-1
CASSGWDRGDQPQHF
TGTGCCAGCAGTGGGTGGGACAGGGGCGATCAGCCCCAGCATTTT
>TRBD1|16|once|TRBJ1-1|TRBV10-3
CAISERGQGPNTEAFF
TGTGCCATCAGTGAAAGGGGACAGGGGCCCAACACTGAAGCTTTCTTT
>TRBD1|15|-|TRBJ2-7|TRBV5-1
CASSLVGQEIYEQYF
TGCGCCAGCAGCTTGGTCGGACAGGAGATCTACGAGCAGTACTTC
>-|15|-|TRBJ1-2|TRBV7-9
CASSLSLADRVGPTF
TGTGCCAGCAGCTTATCGCTCGCAGATCGTGTAGGGCCGACCTTC
>-|14|-|TRBJ1-3|TRBV11-2
CASSLDTRGNTIYF
TGTGCCAGCAGCTTAGATACTAGAGGAAACACCATATATTTT
>-|12|-|TRBJ2-3|TRBV9
CASSVAADTQYF
TGTGCCAGCAGCGTAGCGGCAGATACGCAGTATTTT
>-|12|-|TRBJ2-1|TRBV5-1
CASSLSGNEQFF
TGCGCCAGCTCACTATCGGGGAATGAGCAGTTCTTC
>-|15|-|TRBJ2-1|TRBV9
CASSVGDGKDNEQFF
TGTGCCAGCAGCGTAGGCGACGGGAAAGACAATGAGCAGTTCTTC
>-|15|-|TRBJ2-3|TRBV18
CASSPGQGGGNTQYF
TGTGCCAGCTCACCCGGACAGGGAGGGGGCAATACGCAGTATTTT
>-|15|-|TRBJ2-7|TRBV4-3
CASSQEQGWNYEQYF
TGCGCCAGCAGCCAAGAGCAGGGATGGAACTACGAGCAGTACTTC
>TRBD2|18|-|TRBJ2-4|TRBV7-2
CASSTRLAGVVAKNIQYF
TGTGCCAGCAGCACGAGACTAGCGGGGGTTGTAGCCAAAAACATTCAGTACTTC
>-|15|once|TRBJ2-1|TRBV7-9
CASSPRDGDYNEQFF
TGTGCCAGCAGCCCACGGGATGGAGACTACAATGAGCAGTTCTTC
>TRBD2|14|-|TRBJ2-3|TRBV6-5
CASRTSGTTDTQYF
TGTGCCAGCAGAACTAGCGGAACCACAGATACGCAGTATTTT
>TRBD2|14|-|TRBJ2-1|TRBV9
CASSPPAGYNEQFF
TGTGCCAGCAGCCCACCAGCGGGGTACAATGAGCAGTTCTTC
>-|13|-|TRBJ2-1|TRBV6-5
CASSYGRGREQFF
TGTGCCAGCAGTTATGGTCGGGGGCGTGAGCAGTTCTTC
>-|14|-|TRBJ1-1|TRBV5-1
CASNPRGGDTEAFF
TGCGCCAGCAACCCCCGGGGGGGGGACACTGAAGCTTTCTTT
>TRBD1|14|-|TRBJ1-5|TRBV7-2
CASSSLQGGQPQHF
TGTGCCAGCAGCTCATTACAGGGGGGTCAGCCCCAGCATTTT
>TRBD1|15|-|TRBJ1-1|TRBV18
CASSPPRDRGTEAFF
TGTGCCAGCTCACCTCCCCGGGACAGGGGTACTGAAGCTTTCTTT
>TRBD1|14|-|TRBJ2-2|TRBV12-5
CASGRDREAGELFF
TGTGCTAGTGGTCGGGACAGGGAAGCCGGGGAGCTGTTTTTT
>TRBD1|14|-|TRBJ2-7|TRBV27
CASRSGTGSGEQYF
TGTGCCAGCCGGTCCGGGACAGGGTCGGGCGAGCAGTACTTC
>-|15|-|TRBJ2-7|TRBV4-3
CASSQDLDPAYEQYF
TGCGCCAGCAGCCAAGATTTGGACCCAGCCTACGAGCAGTACTTC